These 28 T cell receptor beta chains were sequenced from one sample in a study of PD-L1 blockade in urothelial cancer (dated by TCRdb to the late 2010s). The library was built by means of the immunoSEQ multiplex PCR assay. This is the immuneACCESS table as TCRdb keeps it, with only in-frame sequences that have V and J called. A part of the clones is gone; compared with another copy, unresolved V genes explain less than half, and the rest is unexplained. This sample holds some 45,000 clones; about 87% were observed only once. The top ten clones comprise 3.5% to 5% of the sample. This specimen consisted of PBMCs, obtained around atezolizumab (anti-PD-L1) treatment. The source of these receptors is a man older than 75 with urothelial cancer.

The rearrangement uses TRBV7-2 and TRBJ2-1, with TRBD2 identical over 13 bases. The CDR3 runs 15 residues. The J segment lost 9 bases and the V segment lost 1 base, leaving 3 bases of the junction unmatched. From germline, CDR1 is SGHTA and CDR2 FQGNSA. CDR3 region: CASSLGLAGGSEQFF. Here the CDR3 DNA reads TGTGCCAGCAGCTTAGGACTAGCGGGAGGTTCTGAGCAGTTCTTC.

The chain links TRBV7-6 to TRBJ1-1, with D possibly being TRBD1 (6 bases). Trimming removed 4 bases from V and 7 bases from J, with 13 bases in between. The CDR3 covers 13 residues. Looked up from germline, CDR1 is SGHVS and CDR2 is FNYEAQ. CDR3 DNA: TGTGCCAGCAGCTATCAGGGGATCGTTGAAGCTTTCTTT. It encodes CASSYQGIVEAFF.

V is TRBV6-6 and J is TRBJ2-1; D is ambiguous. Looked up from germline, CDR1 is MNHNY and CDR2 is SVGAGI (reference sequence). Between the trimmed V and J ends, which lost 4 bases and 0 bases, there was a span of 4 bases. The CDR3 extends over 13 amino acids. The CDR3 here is CASSSGSYNEQFF. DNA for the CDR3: TGTGCCAGCAGTTCGGGCTCCTACAATGAGCAGTTCTTC.

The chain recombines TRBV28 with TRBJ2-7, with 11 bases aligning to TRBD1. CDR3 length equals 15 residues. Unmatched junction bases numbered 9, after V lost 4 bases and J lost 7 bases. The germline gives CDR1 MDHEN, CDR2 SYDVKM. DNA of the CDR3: TGTGCCAGCAGTTCCGGACAGGGGGCGAGCCGGGAGCAGTACTTC. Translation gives CASSSGQGASREQYF.

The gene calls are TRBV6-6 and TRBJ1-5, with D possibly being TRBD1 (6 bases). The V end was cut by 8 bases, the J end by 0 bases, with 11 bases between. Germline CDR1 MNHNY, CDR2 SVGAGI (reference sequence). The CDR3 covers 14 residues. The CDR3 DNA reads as TGTGCCAGCTGTTGGACAGATAGCAATCAGCCCCAGCATTTT. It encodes CASCWTDSNQPQHF.

The CDR3 bases are TGTGCCACCAGCAGACTGACAGAGTCCCAAGCCCAGCATTTT. Its translation: CATSRLTESQAQHF. This chain joins TRBV15 and TRBJ1-5; tentative D call: TRBD1 (5 bases). V shed 2 bases and J shed 11 bases, with 16 bases lying between them. Germline CDR1 LNHNV, CDR2 YYDKDF (reference sequence). This CDR3 contains 14 residues.

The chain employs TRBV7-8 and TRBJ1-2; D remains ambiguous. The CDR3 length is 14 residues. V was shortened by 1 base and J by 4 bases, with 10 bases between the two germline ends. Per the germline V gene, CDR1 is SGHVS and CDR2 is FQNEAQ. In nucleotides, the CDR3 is TGTGCCAGCAGCTTAGTTACAGATCGCTATGGCTACACCTTC. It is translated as CASSLVTDRYGYTF.

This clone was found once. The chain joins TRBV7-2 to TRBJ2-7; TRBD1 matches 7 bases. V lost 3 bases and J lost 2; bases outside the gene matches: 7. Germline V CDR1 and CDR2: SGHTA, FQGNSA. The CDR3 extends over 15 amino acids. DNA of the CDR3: TGTGCCAGCAGCTTGTCCTCCGACAGGGCCTACGAGCAGTACTTC. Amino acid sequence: CASSLSSDRAYEQYF.

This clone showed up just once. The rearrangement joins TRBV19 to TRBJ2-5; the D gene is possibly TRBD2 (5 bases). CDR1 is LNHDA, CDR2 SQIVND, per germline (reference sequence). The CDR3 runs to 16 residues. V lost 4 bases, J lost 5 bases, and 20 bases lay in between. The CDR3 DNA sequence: TGTGCCAGTAGTAGCCCACTAGTCGGTGAGCGGGAGACCCAGTACTTC. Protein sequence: CASSSPLVGERETQYF.

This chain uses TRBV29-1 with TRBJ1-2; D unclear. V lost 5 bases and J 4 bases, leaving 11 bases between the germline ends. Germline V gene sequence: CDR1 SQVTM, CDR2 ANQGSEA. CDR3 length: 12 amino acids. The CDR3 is CSVRGSVYGYTF. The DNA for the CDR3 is TGCAGCGTTCGAGGTTCAGTCTATGGCTACACCTTC.

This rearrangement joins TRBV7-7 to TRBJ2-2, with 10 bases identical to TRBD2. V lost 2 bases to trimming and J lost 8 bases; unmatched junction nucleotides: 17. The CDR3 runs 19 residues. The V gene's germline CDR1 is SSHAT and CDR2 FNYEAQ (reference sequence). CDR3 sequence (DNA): TGTGCCAGCAGCTTATCGAACATTAGCGGGAGGTTCGACATTGGGGAGCTGTTTTTT. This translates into CASSLSNISGRFDIGELFF. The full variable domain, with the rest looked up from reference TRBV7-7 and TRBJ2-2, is GAGVSQSPRYKVTKRGQDVTLRCDPISSHATLYWYQQALGQGPEFLTYFNYEAQPDKSGLPSDRFSAERPEGSISTLTIQRTEQRDSAMYRCASSLSNISGRFDIGELFFGEGSRLTVL.

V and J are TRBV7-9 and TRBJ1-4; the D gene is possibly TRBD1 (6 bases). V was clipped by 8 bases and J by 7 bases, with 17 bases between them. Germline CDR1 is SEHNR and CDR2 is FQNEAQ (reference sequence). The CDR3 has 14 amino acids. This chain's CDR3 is CASRGGADSEKLFF. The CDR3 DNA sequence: TGTGCCAGCCGCGGGGGGGCAGACAGTGAAAAACTGTTTTTT.

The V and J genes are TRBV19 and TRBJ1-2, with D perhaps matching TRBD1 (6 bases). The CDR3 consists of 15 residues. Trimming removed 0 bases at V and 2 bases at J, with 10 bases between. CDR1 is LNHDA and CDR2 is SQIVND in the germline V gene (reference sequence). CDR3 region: CASSIERTANYGYTF. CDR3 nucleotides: TGTGCCAGTAGTATAGAGAGGACAGCGAACTATGGCTACACCTTC. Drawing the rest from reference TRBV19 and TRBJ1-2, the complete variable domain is DGGITQSPKYLFRKEGQNVTLSCEQNLNHDAMYWYRQDPGQGLRLIYYSQIVNDFQKGDIAEGYSVSREKKESFPLTVTSAQKNPTAFYLCASSIERTANYGYTFGSGTRLTVV.

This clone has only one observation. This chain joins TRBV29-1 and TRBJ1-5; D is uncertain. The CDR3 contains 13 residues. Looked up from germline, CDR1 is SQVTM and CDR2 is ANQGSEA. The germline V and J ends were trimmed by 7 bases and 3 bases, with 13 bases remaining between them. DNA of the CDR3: TGCAGCGCTGGAGGTCAGCCCAATCAGCCCCAGCATTTT. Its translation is CSAGGQPNQPQHF.

As DNA, the CDR3 is TGTGCCAGCACCCATAGCGGGAGTAATTCCTATGAGCAGTTCTTC. It encodes CASTHSGSNSYEQFF. The V gene is TRBV28, the J gene TRBJ2-1; 9 bases line up with TRBD2. With 7 bases clipped from V and 8 bases from J, the junction kept 12 bases outside the gene matches. Germline-derived CDR1 and CDR2 are MDHEN and SYDVKM. This CDR3 spans 15 amino acids.

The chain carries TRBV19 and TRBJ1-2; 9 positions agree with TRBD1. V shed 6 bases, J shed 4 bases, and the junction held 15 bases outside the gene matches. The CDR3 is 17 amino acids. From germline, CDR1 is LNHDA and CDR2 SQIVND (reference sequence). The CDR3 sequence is CASSMFGLGTGIYGYTF. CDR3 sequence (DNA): TGTGCCAGTAGCATGTTCGGACTCGGGACAGGGATCTATGGCTACACCTTC.

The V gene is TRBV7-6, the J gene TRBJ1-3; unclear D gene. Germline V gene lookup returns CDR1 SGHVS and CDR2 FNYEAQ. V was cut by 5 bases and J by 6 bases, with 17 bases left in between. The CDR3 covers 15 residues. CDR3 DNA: TGTGCCAGCAGCCCAGCGCTTCTACGGGAAAACACCATATATTTT. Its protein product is CASSPALLRENTIYF.

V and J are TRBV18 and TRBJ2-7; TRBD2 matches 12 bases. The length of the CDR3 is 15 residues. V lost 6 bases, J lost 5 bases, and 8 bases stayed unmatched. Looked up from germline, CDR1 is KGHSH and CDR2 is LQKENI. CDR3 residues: CASSPRLAGAHEQYF. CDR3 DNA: TGTGCCAGCTCCCCTCGACTAGCGGGAGCCCACGAGCAGTACTTC.

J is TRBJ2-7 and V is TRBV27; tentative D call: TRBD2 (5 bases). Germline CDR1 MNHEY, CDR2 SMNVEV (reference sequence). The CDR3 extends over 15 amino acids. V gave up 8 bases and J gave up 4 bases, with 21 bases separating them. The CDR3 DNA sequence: TGTGCCAGCGGTCGTTTTGGACTTTCAGGATACGAGCAGTACTTC. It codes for CASGRFGLSGYEQYF.

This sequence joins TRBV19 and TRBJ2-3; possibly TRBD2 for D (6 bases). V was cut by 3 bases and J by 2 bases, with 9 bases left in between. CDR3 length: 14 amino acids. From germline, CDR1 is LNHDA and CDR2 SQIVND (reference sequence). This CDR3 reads CASSIGGNTDTQYF. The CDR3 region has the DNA TGTGCCAGTAGTATCGGAGGGAACACAGATACGCAGTATTTT.

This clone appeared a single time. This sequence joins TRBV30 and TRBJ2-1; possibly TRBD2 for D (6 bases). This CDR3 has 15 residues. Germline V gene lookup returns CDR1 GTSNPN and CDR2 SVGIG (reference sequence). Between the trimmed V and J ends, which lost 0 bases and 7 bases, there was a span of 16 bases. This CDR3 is CAWSVLGGKTNEQFF. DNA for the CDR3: TGTGCCTGGAGTGTATTGGGCGGGAAGACTAATGAGCAGTTCTTC.

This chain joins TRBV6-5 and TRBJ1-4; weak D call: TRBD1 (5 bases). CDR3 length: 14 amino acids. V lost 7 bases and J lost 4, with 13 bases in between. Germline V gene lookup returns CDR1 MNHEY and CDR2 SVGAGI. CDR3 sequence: CASTRTPGNEKLFF. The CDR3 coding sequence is TGTGCCAGCACCCGGACACCCGGTAATGAAAAACTGTTTTTT.

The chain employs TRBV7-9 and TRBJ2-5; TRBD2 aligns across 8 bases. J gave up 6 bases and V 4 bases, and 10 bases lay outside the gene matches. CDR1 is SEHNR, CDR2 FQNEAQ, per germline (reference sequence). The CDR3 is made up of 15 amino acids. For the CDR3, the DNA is TGTGCCAGCAGCTCAACCGGGACTAGTGTGAAGACCCAGTACTTC. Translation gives CASSSTGTSVKTQYF.

CDR3 coding DNA: TGCGCCAGCAGCCTTTTATTCGTCACAGGGTTCTATGGCTACACCTTC. Translation gives CASSLLFVTGFYGYTF. The chain employs TRBV4-1 and TRBJ1-2; possible D gene TRBD1, 6 bases. The germline CDR1 and CDR2 sequences are MGHRA and YSYEKL. V dropped 4 bases and J dropped 4 bases, with 19 bases sitting between them. This CDR3 has 16 amino acids.

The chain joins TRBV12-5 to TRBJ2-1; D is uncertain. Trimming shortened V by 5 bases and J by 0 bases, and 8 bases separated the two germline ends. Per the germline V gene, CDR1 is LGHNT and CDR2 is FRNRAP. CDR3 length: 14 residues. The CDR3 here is CASGHSVSYNEQFF. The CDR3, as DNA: TGTGCTAGTGGTCATTCGGTCTCCTACAATGAGCAGTTCTTC.

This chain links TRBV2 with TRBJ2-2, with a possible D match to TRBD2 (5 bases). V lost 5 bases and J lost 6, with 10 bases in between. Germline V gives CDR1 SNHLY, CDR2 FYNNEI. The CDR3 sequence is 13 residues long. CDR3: CASSFGRAGELFF. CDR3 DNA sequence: TGTGCCAGCAGTTTCGGGCGGGCCGGGGAGCTGTTTTTT.

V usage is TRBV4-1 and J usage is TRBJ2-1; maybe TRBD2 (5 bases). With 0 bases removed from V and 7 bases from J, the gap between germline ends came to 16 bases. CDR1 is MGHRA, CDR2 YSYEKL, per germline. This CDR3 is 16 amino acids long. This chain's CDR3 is CASSQEGLRPGNEQFF. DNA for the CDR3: TGCGCCAGCAGCCAAGAAGGCCTCCGGCCGGGGAATGAGCAGTTCTTC.

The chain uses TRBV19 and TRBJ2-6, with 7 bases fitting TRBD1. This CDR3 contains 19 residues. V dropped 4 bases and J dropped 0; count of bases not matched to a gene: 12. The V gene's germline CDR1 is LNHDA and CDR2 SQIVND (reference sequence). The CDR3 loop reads CASSTLPSQGRSGANVLTF. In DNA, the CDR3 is TGTGCCAGTAGTACCCTCCCTTCACAGGGGCGCTCTGGGGCCAACGTCCTGACTTTC.